These 27 T cell receptor beta chains were all obtained from the same sample, sequenced in a study of T cells in Graves' hyperthyroidism and ophthalmopathy. RNA transcripts provided the source from which TCR beta CDR3 regions were amplified. HTBI primers were used for first-round RT-PCR of the TCR CDR3. Via MiXCR, TCRdb re-called the multiplex PCR reads, giving one row per CDR3 protein. The sample holds 500,000 to 650,000 distinct CDR3 sequences; around 15% are singletons and the top ten take under 15%. The sequencing input was blood. The origin of the receptors is a woman aged 45-65 years with Graves' ophthalmopathy.

This rearrangement joins TRBV20-1 to TRBJ2-1; TRBD2 matches at 13 bases. Germline CDR1 DFQATT, CDR2 SNEGSKA (reference sequence). V gave up 5 bases and J gave up 7 bases; unmatched junction bases: 5. The CDR3 length is 14 residues. CDR3 region: CSALLAGGLNEQFF. CDR3 in DNA: TGCAGTGCTCTACTAGCGGGAGGGCTGAATGAGCAGTTCTTC.

This clonotype was found many times. The chain combines TRBV12-3 or TRBV12-4 with TRBJ1-1; D is unresolved. V dropped 3 bases and J dropped 1 base, with 9 bases sitting between them. The CDR3 runs 14 residues. The CDR3 spells CASSFLAKNTEAFF. CDR3 DNA: TGTGCCAGCAGTTTTTTGGCAAAGAACACTGAAGCTTTCTTT.

The J gene is TRBJ2-7, the V gene TRBV19; 8 positions agree with TRBD2. The CDR3 has 14 residues. Germline V lookup: CDR1 LNHDA, CDR2 SQIVND (reference sequence). Unmatched junction bases numbered 9, after V lost 6 bases and J lost 5 bases. The CDR3 here is CASRKAGVPHEQYF. CDR3 bases: TGTGCCAGTAGGAAAGCGGGAGTTCCCCACGAGCAGTACTTC.

This clonotype was detected only a few times. The chain combines TRBV20-1 with TRBJ1-3; 8 bases align to TRBD1. After removal of 2 bases from V and 3 bases from J, the junction contained 12 bases not matched to a gene. This CDR3 is 17 amino acids long. Germline V gene sequence: CDR1 DFQATT, CDR2 SNEGSKA (reference sequence). The CDR3 bases are TGCAGTGCTAGACGAAGACAGGGGAGGACTGGTGGAAACACCATATATTTT. This gives the protein CSARRRQGRTGGNTIYF.

This clonotype was counted between two and nine times. The chain links TRBV6-1 to TRBJ2-1, with 14 bases identical to TRBD2. Germline V gene sequence: CDR1 MNHNS, CDR2 SASEGT. Trimming removed 3 bases from V and 10 bases from J; junction bases left unmatched: 5. The CDR3 runs to 15 residues. The chain's CDR3 is CASSDIGTSGREQFF. The CDR3 DNA reads TGTGCCAGCAGTGATATCGGGACTAGCGGGAGAGAGCAGTTCTTC.

This clonotype was recorded at least ten times. The chain carries TRBV5-1 and TRBJ1-6; tentatively, D is TRBD1 (6 bases). CDR1 and CDR2 from the germline V gene are SGHRS and YFSETQ. Trimming pared 2 bases from V and 8 bases from J, leaving 11 bases between. The CDR3 has 14 residues. This CDR3 reads CASSFAGDDSPLHF. CDR3 DNA: TGCGCCAGCAGCTTTGCAGGGGATGATTCACCCCTCCACTTT. Full variable domain (outside the CDR3, taken from reference TRBV5-1 and TRBJ1-6): KAGVTQTPRYLIKTRGQQVTLSCSPISGHRSVSWYQQTPGQGLQFLFEYFSETQRNKGNFPGRFSGRQFSNSRSEMNVSTLELGDSALYLCASSFAGDDSPLHFGNGTRLTVT.

In this sample, this clonotype turned up many times. V usage is TRBV18 and J usage is TRBJ2-1; TRBD2 might be the D (5 bases). The germline V gene encodes CDR1 KGHSH and CDR2 LQKENI. The germline V and J ends were trimmed by 4 bases and 2 bases, with 12 bases remaining between them. CDR3 size: 15 residues. The CDR3 is CASSLTNKPYNEQFF. Written as DNA, the CDR3 is TGTGCCAGCTCACTGACTAACAAACCCTACAATGAGCAGTTCTTC.

This clonotype was counted ten times or more. The chain uses TRBV7-3 and TRBJ2-2; 15 bases line up with TRBD2. Germline V gene lookup returns CDR1 SGHTA and CDR2 FQGTGA. V lost 2 bases to trimming and J lost 7 bases; unmatched junction nucleotides: 5. This CDR3 is built from 17 residues. The CDR3 sequence: CASSLGLAGGSRGELFF. The CDR3 DNA follows: TGTGCCAGCAGCTTAGGACTAGCGGGAGGGTCGCGCGGGGAGCTGTTTTTT.

The rearrangement uses TRBV7-9 and TRBJ2-3, with 10 bases fitting TRBD1. The ends lost 4 bases at V and 2 bases at J; junction bases unmatched: 9. Germline V gene data show CDR1 as SEHNR and CDR2 as FQNEAQ (reference sequence). The CDR3 is made up of 17 amino acids. The CDR3 DNA follows: TGTGCCAGCAGCTATCCAACCGGGACAGGGGACACAGATACGCAGTATTTT. Translating gives CASSYPTGTGDTDTQYF.

The V gene is TRBV11-1, the J gene TRBJ1-4, with D tentatively TRBD1 (6 bases). V was cut by 1 base and J by 6 bases, with 12 bases left in between. The CDR3 has 15 residues. Germline V lookup: CDR1 SGHAT, CDR2 FQDESV (reference sequence). Here the CDR3 reads CASSLVGQTDEKLFF. The CDR3 DNA follows: TGTGCCAGCAGCTTAGTAGGACAGACCGATGAAAAACTGTTTTTT.

The chain employs TRBV6-1 and TRBJ1-2; the D is unclear. Germline CDR1 MNHNS, CDR2 SASEGT. CDR3 length: 13 amino acids. The V end was cut by 7 bases, the J end by 8 bases, with 17 bases between. DNA for the CDR3: TGTGCCAGCACCCCAGAACCCGGAGGAGGCTACACCTTC. The encoded protein is CASTPEPGGGYTF.

This clonotype was seen ten or more times. V usage is TRBV5-6 and J usage is TRBJ2-7; no firm D call. Germline V lookup: CDR1 SGHDT, CDR2 YYEEEE. V was trimmed by 0 bases and J by 2 bases, leaving 15 bases between them. The CDR3 has 16 amino acids. The CDR3 loop reads CASSLAGTDPAYEQYF. CDR3 nucleotide sequence: TGTGCCAGCAGCTTGGCCGGCACAGATCCAGCCTACGAGCAGTACTTC.

The chain couples TRBV10-3 to TRBJ2-1, with D perhaps given as TRBD1 or TRBD2 (6 bases each). Trimming removed 2 bases from V and 3 bases from J, with 11 bases in between. CDR3 size: 15 residues. Germline assignment: CDR1 ENHRY and CDR2 SYGVKD. The CDR3 nucleotides read TGTGCCATCAGTGAGAGGGGGGACAACTACAATGAGCAGTTCTTC. It yields the protein CAISERGDNYNEQFF.

This clonotype was counted at least ten times. The chain combines TRBV14 with TRBJ2-2; 9 bases are shared with TRBD2. Losses at the gene ends were 0 bases for V and 6 bases for J; bases not matched to a gene: 8. CDR1 is SGHDN and CDR2 is FVKESK in the germline V gene. CDR3 size: 17 residues. CDR3 residues: CASSQERAGGPAGELFF. The CDR3 DNA sequence: TGTGCCAGCAGCCAAGAGCGCGCGGGAGGGCCGGCCGGGGAGCTGTTTTTT.

Concerning this clonotype: A single base separates this from a much larger clone, so it may be a read error. The CDR3 end shows no conserved phenylalanine or tryptophan, and so a read error is likely. The chain is built from TRBV7-3 and TRBJ2-5, with 8 bases fitting TRBD1. Trimming cost V 6 bases and J 5 bases; bases outside gene matches: 8. The CDR3 is 14 residues long. CDR1 is SGHTA and CDR2 is FQGTGA in the germline V gene. The CDR3 DNA reads as TGTGCCAGCAGTGCCGACAGGGGAGGTGAGACCCAGTACCTC. It specifies CASSADRGGETQYL.

This clonotype was seen a handful of times. The chain uses TRBV20-1 and TRBJ1-4; D is possibly TRBD1 (6 bases). V shed 0 bases and J shed 7 bases, with 15 bases lying between them. Germline loops: CDR1 DFQATT, CDR2 SNEGSKA (reference sequence). The CDR3 spans 15 residues. This CDR3 is CSARDPGAGGEKLFF. The CDR3 bases are TGCAGTGCTAGAGATCCAGGGGCGGGGGGTGAAAAACTGTTTTTT.

This clonotype showed up many times. V and J are TRBV20-1 and TRBJ2-5; the D is unclear. Germline V gene sequence: CDR1 DFQATT, CDR2 SNEGSKA (reference sequence). The CDR3 spans 13 residues. Deletions cut 2 bases from V and 5 bases from J, with 12 bases between. Here the CDR3 reads CSARPLNLETQYF. DNA for the CDR3: TGCAGTGCTAGACCCCTCAACCTCGAGACCCAGTACTTC.

This clonotype has at least ten counts. The chain carries TRBV20-1 and TRBJ2-7; 9 bases line up with TRBD1. Germline CDR1 reads DFQATT; CDR2 reads SNEGSKA (reference sequence). CDR3 length equals 14 residues. After removal of 0 bases from V and 6 bases from J, the junction contained 6 bases not matched to a gene. Here the CDR3 DNA reads TGCAGTGCTAGAGATGGGACAGGGACGGGCGAGCAGTACTTC. Translated, it gives CSARDGTGTGEQYF.

This clonotype was seen many times. The CDR3 DNA reads TGTGCCAGCAGCGTACTTGCACAGAACACTGAAGCTTTCTTT. Protein: CASSVLAQNTEAFF. The chain couples TRBV9 to TRBJ1-1; no reliable D call. The V gene lost 1 base and the J gene lost 1 base, with 8 bases spanning the gap. Germline CDR1 reads SGDLS; CDR2 reads YYNGEE. This CDR3 has 14 residues. Variable domain in full (rest from reference TRBV9 and TRBJ1-1): DSGVTQTPKHLITATGQRVTLRCSPRSGDLSVYWYQQSLDQGLQFLIQYYNGEERAKGNILERFSAQQFPDLHSELNLSSLELGDSALYFCASSVLAQNTEAFFGQGTRLTVV.

At least ten counts were recorded for this clonotype. This chain joins TRBV20-1 and TRBJ2-5; TRBD2 agrees at 10 bases. The V gene end was trimmed by 6 bases and the J gene end by 2 bases; junction bases not matched to a gene: 6. In germline, CDR1 is DFQATT, CDR2 SNEGSKA (reference sequence). The CDR3 has 14 amino acids. The CDR3 sequence: CSAIAGGTQETQYF. CDR3 nucleotides: TGCAGTGCCATAGCGGGAGGCACACAAGAGACCCAGTACTTC.

This clonotype occurred many times. The chain combines TRBV9 with TRBJ2-1; D is unclear. V was pared by 1 base and J by 0 bases, with 11 bases between. The CDR3 is 16 residues long. In germline, CDR1 is SGDLS, CDR2 YYNGEE. The CDR3 reads CASSVLVASSYNEQFF. CDR3 sequence (DNA): TGTGCCAGCAGCGTACTCGTAGCAAGCTCCTACAATGAGCAGTTCTTC. Supplemented by reference TRBV9 and TRBJ2-1, the full variable domain reads DSGVTQTPKHLITATGQRVTLRCSPRSGDLSVYWYQQSLDQGLQFLIQYYNGEERAKGNILERFSAQQFPDLHSELNLSSLELGDSALYFCASSVLVASSYNEQFFGPGTRLTVL.

V usage is TRBV20-1 and J usage is TRBJ1-1, with 10 bases fitting TRBD1. This CDR3 contains 14 residues. Germline V CDR1 and CDR2: DFQATT, SNEGSKA (reference sequence). The J segment lost 1 base and the V segment lost 6 bases, leaving 5 bases of the junction unmatched. The CDR3 bases are TGCAGTGCAGTGGGACAGGGGACGAACACTGAAGCTTTCTTT. It translates to CSAVGQGTNTEAFF.

This clonotype has at least ten counts. The chain employs TRBV28 and TRBJ1-6, with D possibly being TRBD1 (5 bases). CDR1 is MDHEN and CDR2 is SYDVKM in the germline V gene. CDR3 length: 16 amino acids. V lost 7 bases and J 10 bases, leaving 23 bases between the germline ends. The CDR3 region has the DNA TGTGCCAGCACATCCCCGGCCGGCCAGGGAGGATCACCCCTCCACTTT. Protein product: CASTSPAGQGGSPLHF.

This clonotype was counted ten times or more. The genes are TRBV7-9 and TRBJ2-1; D is unclear. This CDR3 region has 16 residues. Germline V CDR1 and CDR2: SEHNR, FQNEAQ (reference sequence). V was trimmed by 4 bases and J by 7 bases, leaving 20 bases between them. The CDR3 loop reads CASSSHAVTGDNEQFF. The DNA of the CDR3 is TGTGCCAGCAGCTCACATGCGGTTACCGGAGATAATGAGCAGTTCTTC.

The chain links TRBV19 to TRBJ1-5; 7 nucleotides align to TRBD1. The J segment lost 3 bases and the V segment lost 6 bases, leaving 5 bases of the junction unmatched. The CDR3 covers 14 residues. Germline values: CDR1 LNHDA, CDR2 SQIVND (reference sequence). The CDR3 loop is CASSGTAANQPQHF. The CDR3 bases are TGTGCCAGTAGCGGGACAGCGGCCAATCAGCCCCAGCATTTT.

This clonotype was observed a handful of times. This rearrangement joins TRBV4-3 to TRBJ2-1; no clear D. The CDR3 totals 14 residues. In germline, CDR1 is LGHNA, CDR2 YSLEER. With 0 bases removed from V and 5 bases from J, the gap between germline ends came to 8 bases. Here the CDR3 DNA reads TGCGCCAGCAGCCAAGATCCAGGCGACAATGAGCAGTTCTTC. Residues: CASSQDPGDNEQFF.

The gene calls are TRBV10-3 and TRBJ2-2; 10 nucleotides line up with TRBD1. Per the germline V gene, CDR1 is ENHRY and CDR2 is SYGVKD. The CDR3 loop spans 15 amino acids. The J segment lost 3 bases and the V segment lost 6 bases, leaving 4 bases of the junction unmatched. CDR3 region: CAIRPGTGDTGELFF. The CDR3, as DNA: TGTGCCATCAGACCCGGGACAGGGGACACCGGGGAGCTGTTTTTT.